Listed here is a single T cell receptor (beta chain). Its specificity is not known. Each CDR3 protein is one row after TCRdb ran MiXCR on the reads. The sample lists about 71,000 distinct CDR3 sequences; 20% were seen once. This sample is drawn from a study of T cell repertoires in cytomegalovirus infection. Study overall: Recently identified HLA-C-restricted CMV epitopes and well-studied HLA-B-restricted CMV epitopes were used by the study.

Overall study findings and caveats: In two of eight donors, the top clonotype was HLA-C-restricted CMV-specific. CMV carriers having the relevant HLA were flagged by cumulative public TCR beta family frequency.

The CDR3 is 15 residues long. Trimming took 2 bases from V and 1 from J, leaving 13 bases between them. Per the germline V gene, CDR1 is SGHKS and CDR2 is YYEKEE (reference sequence). The sequencing used CD8+ T cells from cultured PBMCs, collected from culture after CMV antigen stimulation. This sequence was found in a human donor in good health (CMV status not recorded). Some clones in this sample may be carry-over from other donors' samples. The rearrangement links TRBV5-5 to TRBJ2-7; D may be TRBD1 (5 bases). This CDR3 is CASSFDSFQSYEQYF. CDR3 DNA: TGTGCCAGCAGCTTCGACAGTTTCCAGTCCTACGAGCAGTACTTC.